Below, 16 T cell receptor gamma chains from the same sample are listed, as sequenced in a study of Vδ1+ human thymocytes. Findings and limits, study-wide: Thymic TRG and TRD repertoires appeared highly polyclonal.

These receptors' targets are unknown. Sequences come from RNA converted to cDNA by reverse transcription. Multiplex PCR used pooled V-gene forward primers and a constant-region reverse primer to amplify CDR3s. TCRdb called clones anew from the multiplex PCR reads with CATT. The data hold about 36,000 gamma-chain clones, with 20% observed a single time. The sequenced sample was Vdelta1+ gamma-delta thymocytes from the thymus. Specified subset: FACS-sorted CD3+ TCRalphabeta- TCRVdelta1+ TCRVdelta2- thymocytes. The receptors were gathered from a girl under two years old who had congenital heart surgery.

The chain uses TRGV2 and TRGJP. V shed 0 bases and J 6 bases; nucleotides not matched to a gene: 8. This CDR3 region has 18 residues. The germline V gene encodes CDR1 EGSNGY and CDR2 YDSYNSKV. CDR3 nucleotide sequence: TGTGCCACCTGGGACGGGCTTGCGCCAGAGTTGGGCAAAAAAATCAAGGTATTT. Residues: CATWDGLAPELGKKIKVF.

Worth noting for this clone: The sample has other DNA sequences that encode this CDR3 too. The rearrangement links TRGV9 to TRGJ1 or TRGJ2. Germline trimming cut 1 base from V and 7 bases from J; bases unmatched to any gene: 4. CDR3 length: 12 residues. Looked up from germline, CDR1 is GITISATS and CDR2 is ISYDGTV (reference sequence). The CDR3 DNA is TGTGCCTTGTGGGAGGTTAACTATAAGAAACTCTTT. Translating it yields CALWEVNYKKLF.

This clone has a handful of counts. The gene calls are TRGV3 and TRGJ1 or TRGJ2. This CDR3 region has 14 residues. The V segment lost 0 bases and the J segment 3 bases; nucleotides outside the gene matches: 5. Looked up from germline, CDR1 is VTNTFY and CDR2 is YDVSTARD (reference sequence). The CDR3 DNA follows: TGTGCCACCTGGGACAGGATCACTTATTATAAGAAACTCTTT. Translating it yields CATWDRITYYKKLF.

Only a few counts were recorded for this clone. This sequence joins TRGV4 and TRGJ1 or TRGJ2. Per germline, CDR1 EGSTGY and CDR2 YDSYTSSV. The CDR3 consists of 14 residues. The V gene end was trimmed by 3 bases and the J gene end by 6 bases; junction bases not matched to a gene: 11. The CDR3 here is CATWDWGPSYKKLF. The CDR3 bases are TGTGCCACCTGGGATTGGGGTCCTTCTTATAAGAAACTCTTT.

The rearrangement joins TRGV5 to TRGJ1 or TRGJ2. The CDR3 loop spans 14 amino acids. Unmatched junction bases numbered 8, after V lost 0 bases and J lost 6 bases. Germline-derived CDR1 and CDR2 are VINAFY and YDVSNSKD. In DNA form, the CDR3 reads TGTGCCACCTGGGACAGGGATCTCCGTTATAAGAAACTCTTT. Translation gives CATWDRDLRYKKLF.

In this sample, this clone turned up a few times. A much larger clone sits a single nucleotide away, making a read error possible. This specimen includes other DNA sequences encoding the same CDR3. V and J are TRGV9 and TRGJ1 or TRGJ2. The CDR3 extends over 13 amino acids. Germline CDR1 GITISATS, CDR2 ISYDGTV (reference sequence). With 2 bases clipped from V and 4 bases from J, the junction kept 5 bases outside the gene matches. The CDR3 DNA sequence: TGTGCCTTGTGGGAGGCGCGGTATTATAAGAAACTCTTT. Translating gives CALWEARYYKKLF.

Concerning this clone: This sequence may be a read error, since a much larger clone differs from it by one base. In the same sample, other DNA sequences code for this CDR3. The chain recombines TRGV9 with TRGJ1 or TRGJ2. The CDR3 contains 12 residues. Germline V gene lookup returns CDR1 GITISATS and CDR2 ISYDGTV (reference sequence). V dropped 0 bases and J dropped 6; count of bases not matched to a gene: 2. The CDR3 DNA is TGTGCCTTGTGGGAGGTGAGTTATAAGAAACTCTTT. Translating gives CALWEVSYKKLF.

The chain combines TRGV2 with TRGJ1 or TRGJ2. Trimming cost V 1 base and J 10 bases; bases outside gene matches: 7. CDR1 is EGSNGY and CDR2 is YDSYNSKV in the germline V gene. The CDR3 consists of 12 residues. CDR3 loop: CATWDGYQKKLF. The CDR3 region has the DNA TGTGCCACCTGGGACGGTTATCAAAAGAAACTCTTT.

This chain uses TRGV8 with TRGJ1 or TRGJ2. V gave up 2 bases and J gave up 3 bases; unmatched junction bases: 10. Germline V CDR1 and CDR2: VENAVY, YDSYNSRV. The CDR3 is 15 amino acids. CDR3 in DNA: TGTGCCACCTGGGATATATTTACCTCTTATTATAAGAAACTCTTT. Translating it yields CATWDIFTSYYKKLF.

Notes on this clone: This sample also contains other DNA sequences that code for the same CDR3. The chain uses TRGV2 and TRGJ1 or TRGJ2. This CDR3 region has 14 residues. Germline loops: CDR1 EGSNGY, CDR2 YDSYNSKV. The V gene end was trimmed by 0 bases and the J gene end by 4 bases; junction bases not matched to a gene: 6. The CDR3 loop reads CATWDGPEYYKKLF. In DNA, the CDR3 is TGTGCCACCTGGGACGGGCCTGAGTATTATAAGAAACTCTTT.

This clone was seen only a few times. The genes are TRGV3 and TRGJ1 or TRGJ2. The germline CDR1 and CDR2 sequences are VTNTFY and YDVSTARD (reference sequence). Trimming took 3 bases from V and 11 from J; bases not matched to a gene: 4. The CDR3 sequence is 10 residues long. The CDR3 bases are TGTGCCACCTGGGACTTACAGAAACTCTTT. It codes for CATWDLQKLF.

This clone was counted only a few times. The chain has TRGV8 and TRGJ1 or TRGJ2. The J segment lost 10 bases and the V segment lost 4 bases, leaving 7 bases of the junction unmatched. This CDR3 is built from 11 residues. Germline values: CDR1 VENAVY, CDR2 YDSYNSRV. CDR3 DNA sequence: TGTGCCACCTGGGACCCCCGCAAGAAACTCTTT. Translation: CATWDPRKKLF.

A note on this clone: A much larger clone sits a single nucleotide away, making a read error possible. The rearrangement uses TRGV3 and TRGJ1 or TRGJ2. J was trimmed by 5 bases and V by 1 base; bases with no gene match: 5. CDR1 is VTNTFY and CDR2 is YDVSTARD in the germline V gene (reference sequence). The CDR3 covers 13 residues. CDR3 DNA sequence: TGTGCCACCTGGGACAGCCCGAATTATAAGAAACTCTTT. It codes for CATWDSPNYKKLF.

This clone was found a few times. The chain has TRGV8 and TRGJ1 or TRGJ2. V lost 2 bases, J lost 0 bases, and 22 bases stayed unmatched. The CDR3 length is 20 residues. Germline loops: CDR1 VENAVY, CDR2 YDSYNSRV. CDR3: CATWDKDRGGPGLNYYKKLF. CDR3 coding DNA: TGTGCCACCTGGGATAAAGATCGGGGCGGCCCCGGCCTGAATTATTATAAGAAACTCTTT.

The chain is built from TRGV3 and TRGJP2. V gave up 1 base and J gave up 10 bases; unmatched junction bases: 0. The CDR3 loop spans 11 amino acids. Per germline, CDR1 VTNTFY and CDR2 YDVSTARD (reference sequence). CDR3 sequence reads: CATWDSWIKTF. In DNA, the CDR3 is TGTGCCACCTGGGACAGTTGGATCAAGACGTTT.

This rearrangement joins TRGV2 to TRGJP2. The CDR3 runs to 15 residues. Germline V gene lookup returns CDR1 EGSNGY and CDR2 YDSYNSKV. J lost 3 bases, V lost 4 bases, and 8 bases had no gene match. The CDR3 loop is CATWEIGGSDWIKTF. Here the CDR3 DNA reads TGTGCCACCTGGGAAATAGGGGGTAGTGATTGGATCAAGACGTTT.